The 23 T cell receptor beta chains reported below all come from one sample, sequenced in a study of human T cells and chemical hapten exposure. As for time point: pre-sensitization, week 0. The treatment here: therapeutic diphenylcyclopropenone sensitization with weekly scalp DPC. One entry per CDR3 protein results from TCRdb running MiXCR on the RACE reads. The sample lists 60,000 or so distinct CDR3 sequences; more than 8% were seen once. This material consisted of whole blood, taken in connection with sensitization to the hapten diphenylcyclopropenone (DPC). The receptors were gathered from a middle-aged man with alopecia areata. Some clones in this sample may be carry-over from other donors' samples.

This clonotype has ten or more counts. The rearrangement uses TRBV19 and TRBJ1-5, with D possibly TRBD1 on 5 matching bases. Germline V lookup: CDR1 LNHDA, CDR2 SQIVND (reference sequence). Trimming took off 10 bases at V and 2 bases at J, with 15 bases between the two ends. The CDR3 runs to 14 residues. The DNA of the CDR3 is TGTGCCACCAGGGTGGGTACGGGCAATCAGCCCCAGCATTTT. Its protein product is CATRVGTGNQPQHF.

V gene TRBV27 combines with J gene TRBJ2-7; 8 bases are a match to TRBD1. Germline CDR1 is MNHEY and CDR2 is SMNVEV (reference sequence). This CDR3 contains 13 residues. After removal of 6 bases from V and 1 base from J, the junction contained 2 bases not matched to a gene. DNA of the CDR3: TGTGCCAGCAGAGGACAGGGTTCCTACGAGCAGTACTTC. This translates into CASRGQGSYEQYF.

This chain joins TRBV4-3 and TRBJ2-7, with no clear D. CDR3 length equals 13 residues. V was pared by 2 bases and J by 3 bases, with 8 bases between. Germline assignment: CDR1 LGHNA and CDR2 YSLEER. CDR3 nucleotides: TGCGCCAGCAGCCAATCCTGGGGCTACGAGCAGTACTTC. Amino acids: CASSQSWGYEQYF.

The chain carries TRBV6-2 or TRBV6-3 and TRBJ2-7; perhaps TRBD2 as D (7 bases). Trimming cost V 2 bases and J 6 bases, with 14 bases left between them. CDR3 length: 14 residues. Germline V gene data show CDR1 as MNHEY and CDR2 as SVGEGT. CDR3: CASSYSGTRGEQYF. The CDR3 DNA sequence: TGTGCCAGCAGTTACAGCGGGACCAGGGGCGAGCAGTACTTC.

The J gene is TRBJ2-1, the V gene TRBV14; D call uncertain. The germline V and J ends were trimmed by 1 base and 10 bases, with 11 bases remaining between them. There are 13 residues in the CDR3. Looked up from germline, CDR1 is SGHDN and CDR2 is FVKESK. The DNA for the CDR3 is TGTGCCAGCAGCCAAGCAGTAATAGGGGAGCAGTTCTTC. It specifies CASSQAVIGEQFF.

In its sample, this clonotype was seen a few times. The chain links TRBV28 to TRBJ2-7; TRBD2 matches 8 bases. Germline V gene lookup returns CDR1 MDHEN and CDR2 SYDVKM. The V gene end was trimmed by 4 bases and the J gene end by 3 bases; junction bases not matched to a gene: 5. The length of the CDR3 is 14 residues. The CDR3 DNA follows: TGTGCCAGCAGTTCGCCGGGACTAGTCTACGAGCAGTACTTC. Amino acid sequence: CASSSPGLVYEQYF.

This clonotype was seen more than once but under ten times. The chain has TRBV9 and TRBJ2-5, with D perhaps TRBD1 or TRBD2 (7 bases each). The CDR3 consists of 16 residues. In germline, CDR1 is SGDLS, CDR2 YYNGEE. Trimming pared 3 bases from V and 5 bases from J, leaving 20 bases between. CDR3 coding DNA: TGTGCCAGCAGCGCCCGCCCGGACAGGCGGGGGGAGACCCAGTACTTC. Translation gives CASSARPDRRGETQYF.

The chain links TRBV18 to TRBJ2-7, with TRBD2 matching 8 bases. CDR1 is KGHSH and CDR2 is LQKENI in the germline V gene. The trim removed 6 bases at V and 2 bases at J, leaving 3 bases unmatched. The CDR3 length is 13 residues. CDR3 bases: TGTGCCAGCTCTCGGGGGGGGCCCTACGAGCAGTACTTC. This codes for CASSRGGPYEQYF.

This chain connects TRBV20-1 to TRBJ2-1; D possibly corresponds to TRBD2 (6 bases). Germline V gene data show CDR1 as DFQATT and CDR2 as SNEGSKA (reference sequence). The germline V and J ends were trimmed by 2 bases and 6 bases, with 11 bases remaining between them. The CDR3 runs to 13 residues. In DNA form, the CDR3 reads TGCAGTGCTAGACGTCAGACTAGCAATGAGCAGTTCTTC. It codes for CSARRQTSNEQFF.

This clonotype was seen many times. V is TRBV7-9 and J is TRBJ2-1; no clear D gene. V was shortened by 8 bases and J by 12 bases, with 26 bases between the two germline ends. The CDR3 is made up of 15 amino acids. Germline loops: CDR1 SEHNR, CDR2 FQNEAQ (reference sequence). CDR3 residues: CASVTGLTPRIGQFF. The CDR3 nucleotides read TGTGCCAGCGTAACCGGTTTGACTCCACGGATAGGGCAGTTCTTC. Looking up the rest from reference TRBV7-9 and TRBJ2-1 gives the full variable domain: DTGVSQNPRHKITKRGQNVTFRCDPISEHNRLYWYRQTLGQGPEFLTYFQNEAQLEKSRLLSDRFSAERPKGSFSTLEIQRTEQGDSAMYLCASVTGLTPRIGQFFGPGTRLTVL.

This clonotype has more than one count but fewer than ten. V gene TRBV4-2 combines with J gene TRBJ2-7; 12 bases map to TRBD2. The V and J ends lost 6 bases and 0 bases, in that order; junction bases with no gene match: 3. In germline, CDR1 is LGHNA, CDR2 YNFKEQ. There are 15 residues in the CDR3. CDR3 loop: CASSQTSGSSYEQYF. The DNA of the CDR3 is TGTGCCAGCAGTCAGACTAGCGGGAGCTCCTACGAGCAGTACTTC.

This clonotype was seen ten or more times. This rearrangement joins TRBV20-1 to TRBJ2-2; no firm D call. Germline CDR1 and CDR2: DFQATT and SNEGSKA (reference sequence). CDR3 length: 11 residues. The V gene lost 6 bases and the J gene lost 7 bases, with 9 bases spanning the gap. For the CDR3, the DNA is TGCAGTGCCCATACCGGCGGGGAGCTGTTTTTT. Its protein is CSAHTGGELFF.

Many counts were recorded for this clonotype. The chain employs TRBV28 and TRBJ1-6, with 10 positions matching TRBD1. The CDR3 runs to 16 residues. Germline V gene sequence: CDR1 MDHEN, CDR2 SYDVKM. The junction had 10 bases not matched to a gene; V was cut back by 7 bases and J by 7 bases. The CDR3: CASTIGQGGWNSPLHF. DNA for the CDR3: TGTGCCAGCACTATAGGACAGGGGGGATGGAATTCACCCCTCCACTTT.

A few counts support this clonotype. As DNA, the CDR3 is TGTGCCAGCAGCCAAGAGGATGGCAGCTATAGCAATCAGCCCCAGCATTTT. It is translated as CASSQEDGSYSNQPQHF. The chain carries TRBV3-1 and TRBJ1-5; D unresolved. CDR1 LGHDT and CDR2 YNNKEL come from the germline V gene (reference sequence). V dropped 0 bases and J dropped 0 bases, with 12 bases sitting between them. CDR3 length: 17 amino acids.

This clonotype was detected a few times. The chain is built from TRBV7-8 and TRBJ2-1; a possible D gene is TRBD2 (6 bases). Germline CDR1 and CDR2: SGHVS and FQNEAQ. The germline V and J ends were trimmed by 5 bases and 9 bases, with 23 bases remaining between them. The CDR3 covers 16 residues. CDR3 region: CASSHRGGPGQGEQFF. The CDR3 nucleotides read TGTGCCAGCAGCCACCGAGGAGGGCCGGGTCAGGGTGAGCAGTTCTTC. The variable domain in full, with the rest retrieved from reference TRBV7-8 and TRBJ2-1, is GAGVSQSPRYKVAKRGQDVALRCDPISGHVSLFWYQQALGQGPEFLTYFQNEAQLDKSGLPSDRFFAERPEGSVSTLKIQRTQQEDSAVYLCASSHRGGPGQGEQFFGPGTRLTVL.

This clonotype was found many times. The CDR3 DNA is TGTGCCAGTAGTCCCCATAGGACGTCCGGGGCCAACGTCCTGACTTTC. Translating it yields CASSPHRTSGANVLTF. The V gene is TRBV19, the J gene TRBJ2-6; D remains ambiguous. The CDR3 has 16 residues. Germline V gene sequence: CDR1 LNHDA, CDR2 SQIVND (reference sequence). Trimming took 5 bases from V and 4 from J, leaving 15 bases between them.

This clonotype was seen many times. V gene TRBV7-3 combines with J gene TRBJ2-3; D gene unclear. The germline V gene has CDR1 SGHTA and CDR2 FQGTGA. CDR3 size: 15 residues. The germline V and J ends were trimmed by 3 bases and 0 bases, with 10 bases remaining between them. The CDR3 DNA sequence: TGTGCCAGCAGCTTGGGTACGGCTAGCACAGATACGCAGTATTTT. It yields the protein CASSLGTASTDTQYF.

This clonotype was found a few times. In DNA, the CDR3 is TGCAGTGCTAGAGCCCCGGACGGCGACTACACTGAAGCTTTCTTT. Translated: CSARAPDGDYTEAFF. The chain employs TRBV20-1 and TRBJ1-1; D gene uncertain. Germline-derived CDR1 and CDR2 are DFQATT and SNEGSKA (reference sequence). The CDR3 runs to 15 residues. V dropped 1 base and J dropped 3 bases, with 15 bases sitting between them.

A few counts support this clonotype. The rearrangement links TRBV7-9 to TRBJ2-5, with unresolved D. The CDR3 loop spans 14 amino acids. Trimming removed 2 bases from V and 4 bases from J, with 11 bases in between. CDR1 and CDR2 (germline): SEHNR, FQNEAQ (reference sequence). CDR3 loop: CASSLFGGLETQYF. The CDR3 DNA sequence: TGTGCCAGCAGCTTATTCGGCGGCTTAGAGACCCAGTACTTC.

This clonotype was picked up many times. The rearrangement links TRBV20-1 to TRBJ2-1; the match to TRBD2 covers 10 bases. Germline CDR1 is DFQATT and CDR2 is SNEGSKA (reference sequence). CDR3 length: 16 amino acids. V lost 3 bases and J lost 7; bases outside the gene matches: 12. This CDR3 is CSASDLLAGEGNEQFF. In nucleotides, the CDR3 is TGCAGTGCTAGCGATCTCCTAGCGGGAGAGGGGAATGAGCAGTTCTTC.

This clonotype has a count of ten or more. The J gene is TRBJ1-1, the V gene TRBV6-6; 7 positions agree with TRBD1. Germline V gene sequence: CDR1 MNHNY, CDR2 SVGAGI (reference sequence). The length of the CDR3 is 13 residues. J lost 4 bases, V lost 5 bases, and 4 bases had no gene match. CDR3 sequence: CASSATGFTEAFF. CDR3 DNA: TGTGCCAGCAGTGCGACAGGGTTCACTGAAGCTTTCTTT.

V usage is TRBV4-3 and J usage is TRBJ2-7; TRBD1 is a possible D gene (7 bases). The CDR3 loop spans 16 amino acids. Trimming stripped 0 bases from V and 0 bases from J, with 12 bases between. The germline V gene has CDR1 LGHNA and CDR2 YSLEER. The CDR3 coding sequence is TGCGCCAGCAGCCAAGATGCGGGACAGAGCTCCTACGAGCAGTACTTC. It encodes CASSQDAGQSSYEQYF.

The chain employs TRBV7-3 and TRBJ2-2; 11 positions match TRBD2. Germline values: CDR1 SGHTA, CDR2 FQGTGA. The CDR3 runs to 16 residues. The junction had 1 base not matched to a gene; V was cut back by 1 base and J by 3 bases. The CDR3 protein is CASSLMGLADTGELFF. CDR3 DNA sequence: TGTGCCAGCAGCTTAATGGGACTAGCGGACACCGGGGAGCTGTTTTTT.